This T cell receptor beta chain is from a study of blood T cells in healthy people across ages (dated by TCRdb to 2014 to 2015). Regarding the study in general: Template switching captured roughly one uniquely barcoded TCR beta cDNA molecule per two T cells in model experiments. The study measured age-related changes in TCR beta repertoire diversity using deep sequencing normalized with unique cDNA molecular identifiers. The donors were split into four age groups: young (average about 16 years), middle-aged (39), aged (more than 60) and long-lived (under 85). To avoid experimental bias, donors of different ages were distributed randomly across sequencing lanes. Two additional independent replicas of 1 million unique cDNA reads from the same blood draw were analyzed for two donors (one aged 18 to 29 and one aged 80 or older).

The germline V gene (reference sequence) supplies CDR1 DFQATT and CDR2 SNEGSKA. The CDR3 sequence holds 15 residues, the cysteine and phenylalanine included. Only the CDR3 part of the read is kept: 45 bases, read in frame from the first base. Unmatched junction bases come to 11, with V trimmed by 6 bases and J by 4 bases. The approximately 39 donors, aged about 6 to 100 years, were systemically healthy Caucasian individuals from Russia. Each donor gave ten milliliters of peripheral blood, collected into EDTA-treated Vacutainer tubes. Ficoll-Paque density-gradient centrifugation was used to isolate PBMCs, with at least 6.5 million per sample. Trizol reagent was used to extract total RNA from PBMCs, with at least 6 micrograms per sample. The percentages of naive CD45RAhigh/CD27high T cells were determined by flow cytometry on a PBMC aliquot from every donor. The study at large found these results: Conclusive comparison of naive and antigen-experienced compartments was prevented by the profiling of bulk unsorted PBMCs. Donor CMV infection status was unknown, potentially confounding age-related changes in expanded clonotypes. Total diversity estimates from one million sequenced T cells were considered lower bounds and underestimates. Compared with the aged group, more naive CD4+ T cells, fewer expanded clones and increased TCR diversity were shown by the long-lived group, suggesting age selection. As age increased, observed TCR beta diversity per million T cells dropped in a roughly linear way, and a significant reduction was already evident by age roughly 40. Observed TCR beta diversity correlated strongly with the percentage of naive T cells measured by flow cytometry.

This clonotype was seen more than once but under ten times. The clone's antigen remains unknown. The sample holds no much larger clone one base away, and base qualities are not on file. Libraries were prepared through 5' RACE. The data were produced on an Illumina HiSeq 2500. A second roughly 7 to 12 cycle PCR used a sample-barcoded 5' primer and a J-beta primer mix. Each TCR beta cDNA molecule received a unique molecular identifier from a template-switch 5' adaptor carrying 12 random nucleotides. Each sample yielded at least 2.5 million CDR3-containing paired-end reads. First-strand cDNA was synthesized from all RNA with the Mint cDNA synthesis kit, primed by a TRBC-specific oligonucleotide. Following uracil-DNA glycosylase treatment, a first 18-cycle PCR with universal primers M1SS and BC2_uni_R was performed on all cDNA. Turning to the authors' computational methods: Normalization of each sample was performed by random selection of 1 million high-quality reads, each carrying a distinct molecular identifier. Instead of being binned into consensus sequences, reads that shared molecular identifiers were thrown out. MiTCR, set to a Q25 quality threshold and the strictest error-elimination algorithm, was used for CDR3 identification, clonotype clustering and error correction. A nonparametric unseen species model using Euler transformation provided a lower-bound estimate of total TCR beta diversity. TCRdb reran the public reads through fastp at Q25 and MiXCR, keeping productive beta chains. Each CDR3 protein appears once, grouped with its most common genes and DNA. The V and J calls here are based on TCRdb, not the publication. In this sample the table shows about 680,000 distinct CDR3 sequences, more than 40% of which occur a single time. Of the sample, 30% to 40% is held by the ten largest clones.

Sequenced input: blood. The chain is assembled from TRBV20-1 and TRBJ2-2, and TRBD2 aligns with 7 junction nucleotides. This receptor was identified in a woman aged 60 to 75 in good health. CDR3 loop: CSARGSSGVTGELFF. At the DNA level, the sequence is TGCAGTGCCCGCGGGTCCAGCGGGGTCACCGGGGAGCTGTTTTTT.